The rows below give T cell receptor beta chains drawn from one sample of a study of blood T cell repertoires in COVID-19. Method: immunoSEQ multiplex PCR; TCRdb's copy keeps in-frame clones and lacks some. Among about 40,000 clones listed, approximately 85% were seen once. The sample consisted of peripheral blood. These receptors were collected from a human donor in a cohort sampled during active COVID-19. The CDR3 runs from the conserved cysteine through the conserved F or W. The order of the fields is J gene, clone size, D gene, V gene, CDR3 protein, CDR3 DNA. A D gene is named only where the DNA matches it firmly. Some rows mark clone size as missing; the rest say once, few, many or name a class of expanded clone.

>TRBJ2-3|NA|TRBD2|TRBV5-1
CASSLAERGSLGYF
TGCGCCAGCAGCTTGGCCGAGCGGGGGTCCCTCGGGTATTTT
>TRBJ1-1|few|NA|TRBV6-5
CASSPPNRNTEAFF
TGTGCCAGCAGTCCTCCCAATAGGAACACTGAAGCTTTCTTT
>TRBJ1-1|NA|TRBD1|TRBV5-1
CASSPTSGQASEAFF
TGCGCCAGCAGCCCAACGTCGGGACAGGCGTCTGAAGCTTTCTTT
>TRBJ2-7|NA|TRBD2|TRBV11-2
CASSLERRGEQYF
TGTGCCAGCAGCTTAGAGCGGCGGGGGGAGCAGTACTTC
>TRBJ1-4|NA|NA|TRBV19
CASIDRDIGEKLFF
TGTGCCAGTATTGATCGGGACATAGGTGAAAAACTGTTTTTT
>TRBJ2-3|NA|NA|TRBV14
CASSQTARRQSTDTQYF
TGTGCCAGCAGCCAGACCGCCCGCCGACAGTCGACAGATACGCAGTATTTT
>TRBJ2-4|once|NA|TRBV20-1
CSAREAGPQYF
TGCAGTGCTAGAGAGGCAGGGCCGCAGTACTTC
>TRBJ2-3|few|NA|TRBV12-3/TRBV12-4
CASTTQSTDTQYF
TGTGCCAGCACCACCCAGAGCACAGATACGCAGTATTTT
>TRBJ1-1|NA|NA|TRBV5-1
CASSLAQGLNTEAFF
TGCGCCAGCAGCTTGGCCCAGGGCTTGAACACTGAAGCTTTCTTT
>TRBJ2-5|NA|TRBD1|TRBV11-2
CASSSRLTGGSQTQYF
TGTGCCAGCAGCTCCCGATTGACAGGGGGCAGCCAGACCCAGTACTTC
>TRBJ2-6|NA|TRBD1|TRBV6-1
CASSEVGDRGRAGANVLTF
TGTGCCAGCAGTGAAGTGGGGGACAGGGGTCGTGCTGGGGCCAACGTCCTGACTTTC
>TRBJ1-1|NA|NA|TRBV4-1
CASRGLRVTEAFF
TGCGCCAGCAGGGGGTTGAGGGTGACTGAAGCTTTCTTT
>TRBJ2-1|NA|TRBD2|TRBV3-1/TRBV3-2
CASSQDRWVRGGLKNEQFF
TGTGCCAGCAGCCAAGATCGTTGGGTGCGGGGGGGCCTGAAGAATGAGCAGTTCTTC
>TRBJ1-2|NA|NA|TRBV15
CATSRQTQGTYGYTF
TGTGCCACCAGCAGACAAACACAGGGTACCTATGGCTACACCTTC
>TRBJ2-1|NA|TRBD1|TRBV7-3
CASSPRTGGYNEQFF
TGTGCCAGCAGCCCGCGGACAGGGGGCTACAATGAGCAGTTCTTC
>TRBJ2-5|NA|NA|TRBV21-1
CASMDKAETQYF
TGTGCCAGCATGGACAAAGCGGAGACCCAGTACTTC
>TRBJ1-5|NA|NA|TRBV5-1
CASSFLGGVGQPQHF
TGCGCCAGCAGCTTTTTGGGAGGGGTCGGGCAGCCCCAGCATTTT
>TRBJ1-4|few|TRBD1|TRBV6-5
CASSSGTGDEKLFF
TGTGCCAGCAGTTCCGGGACAGGGGATGAAAAACTGTTTTTT
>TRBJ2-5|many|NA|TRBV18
CASSPGLTAMGETQYF
TGTGCCAGCTCACCGGGACTGACAGCAATGGGGGAGACCCAGTACTTC
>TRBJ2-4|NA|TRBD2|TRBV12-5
CASGSLPLLAGGLAKNIQYF
TGTGCTAGTGGTTCCTTACCCCTACTAGCGGGGGGATTGGCCAAAAACATTCAGTACTTC
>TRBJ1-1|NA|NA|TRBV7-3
CASSSSGTEAFF
TGTGCCAGCAGCTCCAGCGGCACTGAAGCTTTCTTT
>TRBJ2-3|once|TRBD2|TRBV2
CASLWLAGGISDTQYF
TGTGCCAGTCTATGGCTAGCGGGGGGTATATCAGATACGCAGTATTTT
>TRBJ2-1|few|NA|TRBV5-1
CASSIAAPSSNEQFF
TGCGCCAGCAGCATAGCGGCCCCATCGTCCAATGAGCAGTTCTTC
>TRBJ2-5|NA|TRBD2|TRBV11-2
CASSLDLAGGQETQYF
TGTGCCAGCAGCTTAGATCTAGCGGGGGGACAAGAGACCCAGTACTTC
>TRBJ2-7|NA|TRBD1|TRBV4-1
CASSQPAGGQSYEQYF
TGCGCCAGCAGCCAACCTGCAGGGGGCCAAAGCTACGAGCAGTACTTC
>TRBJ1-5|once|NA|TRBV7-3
CASSLPLRRENQPQHF
TGTGCCAGCAGCTTACCCCTCCGAAGGGAGAATCAGCCCCAGCATTTT
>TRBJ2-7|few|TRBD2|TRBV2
CASRGLSYEQYF
TGTGCCAGCAGGGGACTATCCTACGAGCAGTACTTC
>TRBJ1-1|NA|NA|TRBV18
CASSPLSMNTEAFF
TGTGCCAGCTCCCCCCTCAGTATGAACACTGAAGCTTTCTTT
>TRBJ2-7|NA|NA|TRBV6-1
CASSEDSLVDEQYF
TGTGCCAGCAGTGAAGATAGTTTAGTTGACGAGCAGTACTTC
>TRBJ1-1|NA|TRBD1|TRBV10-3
CAISNRDRGYTEAFF
TGTGCCATCAGTAACCGGGACAGGGGCTACACTGAAGCTTTCTTT
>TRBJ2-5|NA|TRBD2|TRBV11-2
CASSQSLAAKTQYF
TGTGCCAGCAGCCAATCTCTAGCGGCGAAGACCCAGTACTTC
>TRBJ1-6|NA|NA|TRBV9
CASSVGGDNSPLHF
TGTGCCAGCAGCGTAGGGGGGGATAATTCACCCCTCCACTTT
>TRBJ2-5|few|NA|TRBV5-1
CASSLPGTQYF
TGCGCCAGCAGCTTGCCGGGGACCCAGTACTTC
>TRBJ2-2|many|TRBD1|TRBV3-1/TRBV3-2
CASRQTGETGELFF
TGTGCCAGCAGACAGACAGGGGAAACCGGGGAGCTGTTTTTT
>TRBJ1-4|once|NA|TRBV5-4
CASSSPGGKLFF
TGTGCCAGCAGCTCCCCCGGGGGAAAACTGTTTTTT
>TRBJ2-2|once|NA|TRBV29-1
CSARGEPATGELFF
TGCAGTGCCAGGGGGGAGCCCGCCACCGGGGAGCTGTTTTTT
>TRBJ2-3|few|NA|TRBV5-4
CASSGGRGLSSTDTQYF
TGTGCCAGCAGCGGCGGACGTGGACTATCCTCCACAGATACGCAGTATTTT
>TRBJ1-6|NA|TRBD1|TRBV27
CASSLSTGGRGSPLHF
TGTGCCAGCAGTTTATCGACAGGGGGGCGGGGTTCACCCCTCCACTTT
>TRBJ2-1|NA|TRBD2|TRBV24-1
CATSDGGLAGYNEQFF
TGTGCCACCAGTGATGGGGGACTAGCGGGGTACAATGAGCAGTTCTTC
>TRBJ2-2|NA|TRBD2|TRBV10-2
CASSGSGGAQAGELFF
TGCGCCAGCAGTGGTAGCGGGGGGGCCCAGGCCGGGGAGCTGTTTTTT
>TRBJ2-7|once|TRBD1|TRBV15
CATSTGQGIYEQYF
TGTGCCACCAGTACGGGACAGGGCATCTACGAGCAGTACTTC
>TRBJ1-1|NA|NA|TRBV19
CASTGKATEAFF
TGTGCCAGTACAGGGAAGGCCACTGAAGCTTTCTTT
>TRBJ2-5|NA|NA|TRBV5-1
CASSLRAGQETQYF
TGCGCCAGCAGCTTGCGGGCGGGCCAAGAGACCCAGTACTTC
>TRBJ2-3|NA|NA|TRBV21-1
CPCRGGVGTDTQYF
TGCCCCTGTCGTGGAGGGGTTGGCACAGATACGCAGTATTTT
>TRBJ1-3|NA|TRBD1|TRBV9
CASSVTQGVGNTIYF
TGTGCCAGCAGCGTAACACAGGGGGTTGGAAACACCATATATTTT
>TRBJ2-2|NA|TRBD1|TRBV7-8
CASSLLPGQGFTDNTGELFF
TGTGCCAGCAGCTTACTCCCGGGACAGGGGTTTACCGACAACACCGGGGAGCTGTTTTTT
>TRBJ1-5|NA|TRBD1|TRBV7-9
CASSLGTGNQPQHF
TGTGCCAGCAGCTTAGGGACAGGTAATCAGCCCCAGCATTTT
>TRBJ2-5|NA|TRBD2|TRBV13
CASAKLSSGGVQYF
TGTGCCAGCGCCAAGCTATCCAGCGGGGGGGTCCAGTACTTC
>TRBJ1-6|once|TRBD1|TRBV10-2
CASQTGQNSPLHF
TGCGCCAGCCAGACAGGGCAGAATTCACCCCTCCACTTT
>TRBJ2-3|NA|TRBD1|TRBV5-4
CASSLAGTGIRSQYF
TGTGCCAGCAGCTTGGCTGGGACAGGGATTCGCTCGCAGTATTTT
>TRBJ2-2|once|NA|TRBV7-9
CASSPRGLKTGELFF
TGTGCCAGCAGCCCGCGGGGGCTAAAGACCGGGGAGCTGTTTTTT
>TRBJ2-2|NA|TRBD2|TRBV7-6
CASSPGLANTGELFF
TGTGCCAGCAGCCCGGGACTAGCTAACACCGGGGAGCTGTTTTTT
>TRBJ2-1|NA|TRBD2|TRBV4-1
CASSQQLAGGLNEQFF
TGCGCCAGCAGCCAACAACTAGCGGGGGGGCTCAATGAGCAGTTCTTC